This TCR beta chain was retrieved from a study of glioma-infiltrating T cells. TCR alpha and beta CDR3 regions were amplified from RNA using iRepertoire nested multiplex PCR. For one-step reverse transcription and amplification, roughly 95-400 ng of tissue mRNA or PBMC total RNA was used. TCRdb called the multiplex PCR reads again in MiXCR, with one record for every CDR3 protein. The sample contains some 160,000 distinct CDR3 sequences, around 40% of which appear only once. The CDR3 runs 13 residues. Germline CDR1 and CDR2: MGHDK and SYGVNS. Comments on this clonotype: A read error may be the cause here, since a much bigger clone is one base away.

The material sequenced was glioma tissue, nonneoplastic brain tissue, or PBMCs (not recorded which). The TCR sequence derives from a human donor with low-grade glioma or glioblastoma, undergoing nonglioma brain surgery, or in good health (not recorded which). The chain links TRBV25-1 to TRBJ2-1; 9 positions agree with TRBD1. CDR3 residues: CASSRDRDYEQIF. The CDR3 DNA reads TGTGCCAGCAGCCGGGACAGGGATTATGAGCAGATCTTC.